Reported below is one T cell receptor beta chain. Antigen unknown. These data originate in a study of CD8+ T cells in alopecia areata. J was trimmed by 5 bases and V by 2 bases; bases with no gene match: 6. Looked up from germline, CDR1 is SGHNT and CDR2 is YYREEE (reference sequence). The CDR3 is 15 residues long. Study-level points and caveats: Scalp clonality, together with expanded CD8+ clones among the top 100, fell significantly with tofacitinib.

TCR sequencing used cDNA made by reverse transcription of extracted RNA. TCRdb's copy holds only in-frame clones and misses some; the assay was immunoSEQ multiplex PCR. Of tens of thousands of clones listed, 80% to 95% are singletons. Documented treatment: oral pan-JAK inhibitor, 5-10 mg twice daily. The gene calls are TRBV5-4 and TRBJ2-3; 9 bases map to TRBD2. This clonotype was obtained from a human donor with alopecia areata. The sample in question was CD8+ T cells sorted from blood, obtained at week 24, from a patient treated with tofacitinib. The CDR3 loop is CASSFSGGYQDTQYF. CDR3 nucleotide sequence: TGTGCCAGCAGCTTTAGCGGGGGCTATCAAGATACGCAGTATTTT.